This T cell receptor beta chain was sequenced in a study of response to subunit inactivated influenza vaccine. V was pared by 5 bases and J by 3 bases, with 13 bases between. The germline V gene encodes CDR1 SGHTA and CDR2 FQGNSA. CDR3 length: 14 amino acids. TCRdb re-analysed the RT-PCR reads in MiXCR, keeping a single row per CDR3 protein. The sample includes hundreds of thousands of distinct CDR3 sequences, under 9% of them seen just once. Sequenced material: PBMCs from blood, taken around 25 months after vaccination. The chain links TRBV7-2 to TRBJ1-2, with D hard to call. The clonotype was recovered from a man aged 45-69 years who received an inactivated influenza vaccine. This CDR3 reads CASSPRVGDYGYTF. CDR3 bases: TGTGCCAGCAGCCCGCGGGTCGGTGACTATGGCTACACCTTC.